This T cell receptor (beta chain) emerged from a study of response to subunit inactivated influenza vaccine. TCRdb re-analysed the RT-PCR reads in MiXCR, keeping a single row per CDR3 protein. Of 450,000 to 550,000 distinct CDR3 sequences in the sample, around 25% were seen once. This clonotype was observed a handful of times. Sequences were derived from CD4+ T cells sorted from PBMCs, sampled more than 4 days after vaccination. This receptor was identified in a man in his fifties who received an inactivated influenza vaccine.

The CDR3 protein is CSARDGTGAYEQYF. The CDR3, as DNA: TGCAGTGCTAGAGACGGGACAGGGGCATACGAGCAGTACTTC. The rearrangement joins TRBV20-1 to TRBJ2-7, with 10 bases lining up with TRBD1. V lost 0 bases and J lost 4; bases outside the gene matches: 3. This CDR3 region has 14 residues. Germline loops: CDR1 DFQATT, CDR2 SNEGSKA (reference sequence).